The entry below gives a single T cell receptor (beta chain) sequence along with its context. The antigen remains undetermined. This entry comes from a study of CD8+ T cells in alopecia areata. Broader study findings: Tofacitinib did not eliminate many expanded lesional clones from scalp or blood. Whether baseline CD8+ expansion is linked to response remains uncertain, given a single nonresponder.

The CDR3 runs 11 residues. CDR1 and CDR2 from the germline V gene are MDHEN and SYDVKM. The trim removed 11 bases at V and 8 bases at J, leaving 2 bases unmatched. Extracted from the samples, RNA was reverse transcribed into cDNA to serve as the sequencing template. The method was immunoSEQ multiplex PCR; TCRdb's version includes in-frame clones alone and lacks a portion of them. The table shows about 150,000 clones, with nearly 55% occurring only once. Sample treatment: oral pan-JAK inhibitor, 5-10 mg twice daily. Peripheral blood and lesional scalp punch biopsies came from alopecia areata patients. The sequencing here drew on CD8+ T cells sorted from blood, taken at week 4, from a patient treated with tofacitinib. The sequence derives from a human donor with alopecia areata. V usage is TRBV28 and J usage is TRBJ2-1; TRBD1 matches 11 bases. The chain's CDR3 is CAGGQGDEQFF. In DNA form, the CDR3 reads TGTGCCGGGGGACAGGGGGATGAGCAGTTCTTC.